This record looks at one TCR beta chain sequence and its context. Its antigen is currently not known. Base-call qualities are not available, and no considerably larger clone is one nucleotide away. Enrolling through a virtual design, the prospective study's participants ranged in age from roughly 18 to 100 years and lived across roughly 23 United States geographic areas. In the prospective study, participants were assigned to cohorts based on the clinical history participants reported in a screening survey and a study questionnaire. Recovered participants in ImmuneRACE Cohort 3 were defined as having two consecutive negative NP/OP PCR tests, clearance from a healthcare professional, or resolution of symptoms. Each participant in the prospective study had whole blood, serum and a nasopharyngeal or oropharyngeal swab collected by mobile phlebotomists. Over an approximately 2-month period, participants in the prospective study had the option of providing additional blood draws and questionnaires. Prospective study blood samples were shipped either frozen or at room temperature before DNA extraction.

This sample stems from a study of blood T cell repertoires in COVID-19 (dated by TCRdb to about 2020). The study in broad terms: Samples from collaborators originated in the United States, Italy and Spain and spanned both the acute and convalescent phases of COVID-19. The repertoires were released in a freely available public database intended as a resource for research on the immune response to SARS-CoV-2. Where available, HLA class I and class II types were taken from metadata supplied by the sample provider and were not determined by assay-based typing. Deeply sampled blood TCRbeta repertoires from subjects exposed to, actively infected with, or recovered from COVID-19 were included in the dataset. Nearly every sample came with metadata listing a de-identified subject ID, COVID-19 status, age in years and sex. The material from the prospective study consisted of cDNA or gDNA derived from T cells, B-cell-depleted T cells, or PBMCs. The samples were drawn from two sources: the first 160 participants of the ongoing ImmuneRACE study, and 1,254 subjects contributed by 6 global collaborators.

Study-wide findings and limitations: The amount of clinical and demographic metadata varied by source and participant and was provided uncurated.

The CDR3 measures 13 amino acids from cysteine to phenylalanine. Just CDR3 DNA is preserved here, 39 bases in frame from base 1. CDR1 and CDR2 are read off the germline V gene as MRHNA and SNTAGT. The immunoSEQ Assay, a bias-controlled multiplex PCR, was used to amplify TCRbeta CDR3 regions from genomic DNA. Concerning the study's data processing: Within the assay, amplification of reference gene primers was used to estimate how many nucleated cells each sample contained. Sequence reads were collapsed and filtered to measure the absolute abundance of every unique TCRbeta CDR3 rearrangement. For each sample, productive Simpson clonality was calculated as the square root of Simpson's diversity index across productive rearrangements. Entries here come from immuneACCESS through TCRdb and include only in-frame sequences with V and J called. Some clones fail to appear in such tables; in the studies checked, an unresolved V gene covers under half of the shortfall, and the cause of the remainder is unknown. V, J and clone size are those of that table, while D and trimming were read from the DNA. Recorded for this sample are 150,000 to 200,000 clones; approximately 80% of them occurred a single time. The top ten clones comprise around 16% of the sample.

The TCR sequence derives from a woman aged 50 to 65 who had recovered from COVID-19. The chain was built from TRBV6-4 and TRBJ1-5, with 7 junctional bases fitting TRBD1. Sequenced sample: PBMCs or T cells enriched from blood (not recorded which). The bases read TGTGTCTCAATGGACAGGCTAAATCAGCCCCAGCATTTT. Its translation reads: CVSMDRLNQPQHF.